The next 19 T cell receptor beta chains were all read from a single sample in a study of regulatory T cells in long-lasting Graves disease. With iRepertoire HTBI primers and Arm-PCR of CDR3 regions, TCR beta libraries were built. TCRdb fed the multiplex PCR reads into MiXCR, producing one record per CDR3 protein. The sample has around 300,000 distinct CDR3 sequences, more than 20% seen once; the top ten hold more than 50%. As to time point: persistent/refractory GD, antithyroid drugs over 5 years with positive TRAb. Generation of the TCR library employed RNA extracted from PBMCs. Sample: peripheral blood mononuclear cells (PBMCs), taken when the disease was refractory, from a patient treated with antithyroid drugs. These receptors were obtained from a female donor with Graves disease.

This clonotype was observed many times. The CDR3 protein is CASRLPGGEETQYF. The CDR3 DNA follows: TGTGCCAGCAGACTACCGGGGGGTGAAGAGACCCAGTACTTC. The chain is built from TRBV28 and TRBJ2-5, with 7 positions matching TRBD2. The ends lost 6 bases at V and 3 bases at J; junction bases unmatched: 7. The CDR3 consists of 14 residues. Germline V CDR1 and CDR2: MDHEN, SYDVKM.

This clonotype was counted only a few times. In DNA, the CDR3 is TGTGCCACCAGCAATGACCCCGGGACCCTCTATGGCTACACCTTC. The encoded protein is CATSNDPGTLYGYTF. The chain is built from TRBV15 and TRBJ1-2; a possible D gene is TRBD1 (5 bases). V was shortened by 4 bases and J by 4 bases, with 16 bases between the two germline ends. Germline V gene data show CDR1 as LNHNV and CDR2 as YYDKDF (reference sequence). The CDR3 extends over 15 amino acids.

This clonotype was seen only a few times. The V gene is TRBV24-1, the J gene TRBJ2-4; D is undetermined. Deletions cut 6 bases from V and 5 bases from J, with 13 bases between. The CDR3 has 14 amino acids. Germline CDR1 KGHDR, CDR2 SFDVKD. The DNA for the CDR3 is TGTGCCACCAGTCCCAGAGGAAGTCAAAACATTCAGTACTTC. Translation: CATSPRGSQNIQYF.

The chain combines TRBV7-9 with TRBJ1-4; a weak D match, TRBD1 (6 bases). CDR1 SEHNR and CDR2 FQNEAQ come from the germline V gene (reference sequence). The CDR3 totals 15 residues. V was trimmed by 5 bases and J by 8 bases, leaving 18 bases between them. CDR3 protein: CASSPAGGGQEKLFF. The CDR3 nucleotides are TGTGCCAGCAGCCCAGCGGGGGGCGGTCAGGAAAAACTGTTTTTT.

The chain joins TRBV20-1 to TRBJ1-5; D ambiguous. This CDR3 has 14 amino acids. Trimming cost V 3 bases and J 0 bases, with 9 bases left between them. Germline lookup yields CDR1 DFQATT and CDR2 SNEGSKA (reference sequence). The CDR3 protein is CSARDSYSNQPQHF. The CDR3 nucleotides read TGCAGTGCTAGGGACTCTTATAGCAATCAGCCCCAGCATTTT.

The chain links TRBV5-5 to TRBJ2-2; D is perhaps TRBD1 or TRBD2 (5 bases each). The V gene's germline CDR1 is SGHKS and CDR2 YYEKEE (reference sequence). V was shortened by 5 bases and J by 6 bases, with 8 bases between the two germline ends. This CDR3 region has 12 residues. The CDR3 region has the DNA TGTGCCAGCAGGAGAGGGGCCGGGGAGCTGTTTTTT. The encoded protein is CASRRGAGELFF.

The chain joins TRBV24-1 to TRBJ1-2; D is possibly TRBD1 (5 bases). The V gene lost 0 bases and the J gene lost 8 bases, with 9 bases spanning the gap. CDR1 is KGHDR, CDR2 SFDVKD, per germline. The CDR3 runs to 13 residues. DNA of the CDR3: TGTGCCACCAGTGATTTGAAAGGGGCCGGCTACACCTTC. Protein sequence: CATSDLKGAGYTF.

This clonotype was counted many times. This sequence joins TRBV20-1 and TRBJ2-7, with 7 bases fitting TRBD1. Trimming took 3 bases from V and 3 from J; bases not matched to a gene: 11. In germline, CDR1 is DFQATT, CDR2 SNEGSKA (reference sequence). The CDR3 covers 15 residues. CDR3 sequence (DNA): TGCAGTGCTAGGGGCACAGGGGCCTTGGTCTACGAGCAGTACTTC. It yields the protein CSARGTGALVYEQYF.

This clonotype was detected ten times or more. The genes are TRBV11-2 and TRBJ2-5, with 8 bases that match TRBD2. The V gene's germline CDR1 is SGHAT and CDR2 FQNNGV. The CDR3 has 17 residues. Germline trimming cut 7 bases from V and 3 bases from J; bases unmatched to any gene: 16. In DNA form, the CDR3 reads TGTGCCAGCACCATGTTTGCGGGGGGAGGGGGAAAAGAGACCCAGTACTTC. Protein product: CASTMFAGGGGKETQYF.

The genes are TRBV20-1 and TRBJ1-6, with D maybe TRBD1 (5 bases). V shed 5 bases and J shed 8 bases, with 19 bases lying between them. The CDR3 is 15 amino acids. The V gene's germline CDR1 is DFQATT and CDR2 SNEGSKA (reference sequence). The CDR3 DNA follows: TGCAGTGCTGCCCGCCAGGGAGGGATGGATTCACCCCTCCACTTT. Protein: CSAARQGGMDSPLHF.

CDR3 DNA: TGCAGTGCTAGAGATCCGGTGAGGGAAGCTCAGCCCCAGCATTTT. Translated: CSARDPVREAQPQHF. J is TRBJ1-5 and V is TRBV20-1; D ambiguous. V lost 0 bases and J 6 bases, leaving 15 bases between the germline ends. The CDR3 totals 15 residues. CDR1 and CDR2 (germline): DFQATT, SNEGSKA (reference sequence).

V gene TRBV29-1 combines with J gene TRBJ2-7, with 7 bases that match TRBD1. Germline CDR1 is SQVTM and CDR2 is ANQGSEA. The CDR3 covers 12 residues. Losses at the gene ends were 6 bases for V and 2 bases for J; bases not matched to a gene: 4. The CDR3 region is CSVATGTYEQYF. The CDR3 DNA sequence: TGCAGCGTAGCGACAGGGACCTACGAGCAGTACTTC.

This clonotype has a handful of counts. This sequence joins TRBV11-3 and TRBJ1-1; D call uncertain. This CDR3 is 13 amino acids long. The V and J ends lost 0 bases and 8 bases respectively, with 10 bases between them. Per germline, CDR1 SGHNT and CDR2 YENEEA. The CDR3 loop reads CASSLDLAGEAFF. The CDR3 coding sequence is TGTGCCAGCAGCTTAGATCTTGCGGGAGAAGCTTTCTTT.

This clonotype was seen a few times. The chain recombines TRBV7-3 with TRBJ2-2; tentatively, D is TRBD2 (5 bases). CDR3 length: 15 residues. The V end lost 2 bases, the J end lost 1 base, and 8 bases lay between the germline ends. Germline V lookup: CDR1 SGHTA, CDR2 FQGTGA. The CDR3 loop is CASSLWAGNTGELFF. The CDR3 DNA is TGTGCCAGCAGCTTATGGGCGGGGAACACCGGGGAGCTGTTTTTT. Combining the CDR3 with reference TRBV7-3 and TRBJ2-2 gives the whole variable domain GAGVSQTPSNKVTEKGKYVELRCDPISGHTALYWYRQSLGQGPEFLIYFQGTGAADDSGLPNDRFFAVRPEGSVSTLKIQRTERGDSAVYLCASSLWAGNTGELFFGEGSRLTVL.

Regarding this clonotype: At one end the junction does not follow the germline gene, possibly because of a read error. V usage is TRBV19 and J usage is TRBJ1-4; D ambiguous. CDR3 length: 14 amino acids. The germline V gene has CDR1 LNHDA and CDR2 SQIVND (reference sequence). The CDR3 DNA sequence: TGTGCCAGTAGTAACGGGCCAACTAATGAAAAGCTGTTTTTT. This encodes CASSNGPTNEKLFF.

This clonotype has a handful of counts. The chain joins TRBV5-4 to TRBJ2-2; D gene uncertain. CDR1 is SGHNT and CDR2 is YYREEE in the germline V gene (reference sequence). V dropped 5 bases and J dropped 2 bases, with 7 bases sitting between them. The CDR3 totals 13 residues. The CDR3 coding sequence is TGTGCCAGCAGTACTGATAACACCGGGGAGCTGTTTTTT. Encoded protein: CASSTDNTGELFF.

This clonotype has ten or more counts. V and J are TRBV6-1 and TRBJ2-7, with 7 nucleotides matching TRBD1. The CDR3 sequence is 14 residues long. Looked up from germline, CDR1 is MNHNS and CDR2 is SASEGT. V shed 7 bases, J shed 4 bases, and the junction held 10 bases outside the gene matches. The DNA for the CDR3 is TGTGCCAGCACCCCCGACAGGGAAGGGTACGAGCAGTACTTC. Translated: CASTPDREGYEQYF.

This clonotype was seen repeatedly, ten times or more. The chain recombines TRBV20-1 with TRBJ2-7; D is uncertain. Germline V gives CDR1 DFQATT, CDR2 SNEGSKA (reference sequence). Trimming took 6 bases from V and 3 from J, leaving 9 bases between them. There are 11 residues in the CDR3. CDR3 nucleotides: TGCAGTGCGACCCACAGCTACGAGCAGTACTTC. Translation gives CSATHSYEQYF.

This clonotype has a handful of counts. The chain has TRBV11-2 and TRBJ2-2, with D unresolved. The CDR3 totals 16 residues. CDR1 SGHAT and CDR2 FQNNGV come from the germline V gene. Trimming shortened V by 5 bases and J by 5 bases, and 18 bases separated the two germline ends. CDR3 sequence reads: CASSGRRRVRTGELFF. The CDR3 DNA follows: TGTGCCAGCAGCGGAAGACGACGGGTCAGGACCGGGGAGCTGTTTTTT.